Here is one T cell receptor beta chain with its context. Antigen specificity is unknown. 5' RACE that incorporated UMI labels was used to prepare the TRB cDNA libraries. TCRdb reprocessed the 5' RACE reads and stores each CDR3 protein as one record, lacking DNA. This listing includes about 50,000 distinct CDR3 sequences. This sample is part of a study of CXCR3-negative and CXCR3-positive naive CD8 T cells. Overall study context: Overall TRB read output was approximately 140 million, and each library contained about 1.5 +/- 0.3 million reads. The study, taken as a whole, reports: CXCR3-positive naive cells carried more hydrophobic TRB CDR3s than CXCR3-negative naive cells did. Within a donor, both naive subsets shared TRBV-TRBJ usage, unlike memory cells. The study found comparably high diversity in both naive subsets and much lower diversity in memory CD8+ cells.

CDR1 and CDR2 (germline): SGDLS, YYNGEE. The CDR3 contains 14 residues. This receptor was identified in a human donor in good health. Some clones in this sample may be carry-over from other donors' samples. Sequenced sample: naive CXCR3+ CD8+ T cells from blood. Subset noted: CD45RO-CCR7+CD27+CD95- naive CD8+ T cells expressing CXCR3 (TNR3+). The chain uses TRBV9 and TRBJ2-7; the D gene TCRdb calls, TRBD1, cannot be checked with no DNA. This CDR3 is CASSPIGRKGEQYF.